The 23 T cell receptor beta chains below come from one sample, sequenced in a study. Via MiXCR, TCRdb re-called the 5' RACE reads, giving one row per CDR3 protein. The table has tens of thousands of distinct CDR3 sequences, about a quarter seen once. Material for sequencing was naive CD4+ T cells sorted from a lymph node. The sample's subset: naive CD4+ T cells, CD4+CD45RA+CD25-. The receptor source for this set is a female donor with breast cancer.

This clonotype was detected a few times. The gene calls are TRBV7-2 and TRBJ2-3, with 9 bases that match TRBD2. With V trimmed by 6 bases and J by 3 bases, 10 bases remained unmatched. The CDR3 has 16 amino acids. CDR1 and CDR2 from the germline V gene are SGHTA and FQGNSA. The CDR3, as DNA: TGTGCCAGCAGTAATCGGGCTAGCGGGGCGACAGATACGCAGTATTTT. The encoded protein is CASSNRASGATDTQYF.

This clonotype appeared many times. V and J are TRBV4-1 and TRBJ2-3; 9 bases are shared with TRBD2. This CDR3 region has 15 residues. J gave up 5 bases and V 4 bases, and 7 bases lay outside the gene matches. The V gene's germline CDR1 is MGHRA and CDR2 YSYEKL. CDR3 sequence reads: CASSLTGLAGDTQYF. CDR3 nucleotides: TGCGCCAGCAGCCTGACGGGACTAGCCGGAGATACGCAGTATTTT.

This clonotype has at least ten counts. V and J are TRBV20-1 and TRBJ2-5; D is ambiguous. Deletions cut 4 bases from V and 2 bases from J, with 5 bases between. The CDR3 contains 11 residues. Germline V gene lookup returns CDR1 DFQATT and CDR2 SNEGSKA (reference sequence). This CDR3 is CSATKQETQYF. DNA of the CDR3: TGCAGTGCTACAAAACAAGAGACCCAGTACTTC.

This clonotype has a count of ten or more. The rearrangement links TRBV2 to TRBJ1-2, with TRBD1 matching 8 bases. The ends lost 3 bases at V and 6 bases at J; junction bases unmatched: 9. The germline CDR1 and CDR2 sequences are SNHLY and FYNNEI. The CDR3 has 15 amino acids. The CDR3 bases are TGTGCCAGCAGTGACGGGACAGGATTAGGTCATGGCTACACCTTC. Translating gives CASSDGTGLGHGYTF.

This clonotype was picked up a small number of times. This rearrangement joins TRBV5-1 to TRBJ2-2, with D possibly being TRBD1 (5 bases). The V gene's germline CDR1 is SGHRS and CDR2 YFSETQ. Trimming left V 0 bases short and J 7 bases short, with 16 bases between. This CDR3 comprises 16 residues. The CDR3 loop is CASSLVPSTGVGELFF. DNA for the CDR3: TGCGCCAGCAGCTTGGTCCCCTCTACAGGCGTCGGGGAGCTGTTTTTT.

Relative to its sample, this clonotype is medium-sized. The rearrangement joins TRBV4-2 to TRBJ2-7; D is undetermined. V was trimmed by 0 bases and J by 0 bases, leaving 9 bases between them. CDR1 is LGHNA, CDR2 YNFKEQ, per germline. CDR3 length: 15 amino acids. CDR3 sequence reads: CASSQDLVGSYEQYF. CDR3 bases: TGTGCCAGCAGCCAAGATCTAGTAGGCTCCTACGAGCAGTACTTC.

This clonotype occurred a few times. The CDR3 protein is CASSRQGYGYTF. DNA of the CDR3: TGTGCCAGCAGTAGACAGGGCTATGGCTACACCTTC. The V and J genes are TRBV2 and TRBJ1-2; 7 bases match TRBD1. The CDR3 runs to 12 residues. CDR1 and CDR2 from the germline V gene are SNHLY and FYNNEI. Trimming at V came to 5 bases and at J to 4 bases, leaving 1 base not matched to a gene.

This clonotype turned up a few times. The gene calls are TRBV2 and TRBJ2-5, with D unclear. The V end was cut by 4 bases, the J end by 5 bases, with 11 bases between. CDR1 SNHLY and CDR2 FYNNEI come from the germline V gene. The CDR3 is 13 amino acids. The CDR3 spells CASSGLTSETQYF. DNA for the CDR3: TGTGCCAGCAGTGGCCTAACGAGTGAGACCCAGTACTTC.

There are a few counts of this clonotype. This rearrangement joins TRBV29-1 to TRBJ1-2; 10 positions match TRBD1. With V trimmed by 7 bases and J by 7 bases, 3 bases remained unmatched. The CDR3 sequence is 11 residues long. CDR1 is SQVTM, CDR2 ANQGSEA, per germline. The CDR3 reads CSGGDRGGYTF. CDR3 coding DNA: TGCAGCGGTGGGGACAGGGGTGGCTACACCTTC.

This clonotype has a handful of counts. V and J are TRBV7-9 and TRBJ1-6, with 10 bases matching TRBD1. Germline V CDR1 and CDR2: SEHNR, FQNEAQ (reference sequence). The CDR3 has 15 amino acids. V lost 1 base and J lost 6; bases outside the gene matches: 0. Here the CDR3 reads CASSLGQGANSPLHF. For the CDR3, the DNA is TGTGCCAGCAGCTTAGGACAGGGGGCTAATTCACCCCTCCACTTT.

This clonotype was seen a handful of times. J is TRBJ2-3 and V is TRBV29-1, with 11 bases identical to TRBD2. V lost 3 bases to trimming and J lost 2 bases; unmatched junction nucleotides: 4. The CDR3 runs 15 residues. Germline loops: CDR1 SQVTM, CDR2 ANQGSEA. The DNA of the CDR3 is TGCAGCGTTGATAGCGGGAGGGCCCTCACAGATACGCAGTATTTT. It is translated as CSVDSGRALTDTQYF.

V usage is TRBV5-1 and J usage is TRBJ1-1; possibly TRBD1 for D (5 bases). The CDR3 has 16 residues. The V end lost 4 bases, the J end lost 4 bases, and 20 bases lay between the germline ends. Germline assignment: CDR1 SGHRS and CDR2 YFSETQ. In DNA form, the CDR3 reads TGCGCCAGCAGCCTTTCCCCGGGACGGACATCCACTGAAGCTTTCTTT. Protein sequence: CASSLSPGRTSTEAFF.

J is TRBJ2-3 and V is TRBV4-1, with D perhaps matching TRBD1 or TRBD2 (7 bases each). V was clipped by 4 bases and J by 6 bases, with 29 bases between them. The CDR3 consists of 19 residues. The V gene's germline CDR1 is MGHRA and CDR2 YSYEKL. CDR3 bases: TGCGCCAGCAGCCCGAGGGGGCAGGGGAGGCGACTAGCCTCCGATACGCAGTATTTT. Translating it yields CASSPRGQGRRLASDTQYF.

To note about this clonotype: This may arise from a read error, as a much more abundant clone is one base away. The V gene is TRBV3-1, the J gene TRBJ2-2; no reliable D call. The CDR3 length is 13 residues. Germline-derived CDR1 and CDR2 are LGHDT and YNNKEL (reference sequence). The CDR3 nucleotides are TGTGCCTGCAGCCAATTTACCAGCGGGGAGCTGTTTTTT. It codes for CACSQFTSGELFF.

The V and J genes are TRBV6-5 and TRBJ2-5; TRBD2 is a possible D gene (6 bases). Germline V gives CDR1 MNHEY, CDR2 SVGAGI. The ends were cut back, 4 bases at V and 3 bases at J, with 9 bases in the middle. CDR3 length: 13 amino acids. Written as DNA, the CDR3 is TGTGCCAGCAGTTGGACTAACAAAGAGACCCAGTACTTC. This gives the protein CASSWTNKETQYF.

A note on this clonotype: At one of its ends the junction is not consistent with the germline gene, which may arise from a read error. The chain is built from TRBV7-2 and TRBJ1-3, with TRBD1 identical over 8 bases. Germline V gene data show CDR1 as SGHTA and CDR2 as FQGNSA. The CDR3 length is 14 residues. The CDR3 region is CATSPGQGGNTICF. CDR3 nucleotides: TGTGCCACCAGCCCCGGACAGGGAGGAAACACCATATGTTTT.

The chain employs TRBV30 and TRBJ2-2; TRBD1 agrees at 7 bases. Germline trimming cut 7 bases from V and 4 bases from J; bases unmatched to any gene: 9. From germline, CDR1 is GTSNPN and CDR2 SVGIG (reference sequence). This CDR3 region has 14 residues. The CDR3 spells CAFMTGLSTGELFF. CDR3 sequence (DNA): TGTGCCTTTATGACAGGGCTGAGCACCGGGGAGCTGTTTTTT.

A few counts support this clonotype. The gene calls are TRBV7-8 and TRBJ2-1; D not certain. CDR3 length: 16 residues. The germline V gene encodes CDR1 SGHVS and CDR2 FQNEAQ. Trimming cost V 5 bases and J 6 bases, with 20 bases left between them. The CDR3 nucleotides read TGTGCCAGCAGCAACGCTTATAGTATTCCCCCCAATGAGCAGTTCTTC. This translates into CASSNAYSIPPNEQFF.

This clonotype has a count of ten or more. The rearrangement uses TRBV10-3 and TRBJ2-3; D might be TRBD2 (6 bases). The CDR3 runs to 14 residues. Deletions cut 5 bases from V and 4 bases from J, with 13 bases between. Germline V gene lookup returns CDR1 ENHRY and CDR2 SYGVKD. CDR3 in amino acids: CAISQPGAADTQYF. CDR3 in DNA: TGTGCCATCAGTCAGCCGGGAGCGGCAGATACGCAGTATTTT.

On this clonotype: At one boundary the junction diverges from the germline segment, which might be a read error. The chain employs TRBV5-1 and TRBJ2-3, with D tentatively TRBD1 (6 bases). The CDR3 length is 15 residues. CDR1 is SGHRS and CDR2 is YFSETQ in the germline V gene. In DNA form, the CDR3 reads TGCCCCAGCAGCTTGTTTCAGGGGACGCCAGATACGCAGTATTTT. Protein sequence: CPSSLFQGTPDTQYF.

The genes are TRBV4-1 and TRBJ2-7, with 9 positions matching TRBD1. The V gene's germline CDR1 is MGHRA and CDR2 YSYEKL. J gave up 7 bases and V 2 bases, and 9 bases lay outside the gene matches. This CDR3 region has 15 residues. The CDR3 bases are TGCGCCAGCAGCCAATCCGGGACAGGGAGGGGTGAGCAGTACTTC. Its protein product is CASSQSGTGRGEQYF.

With respect to this clonotype: An end of the junction does not agree with germline; a read error may underlie this. V usage is TRBV7-9 and J usage is TRBJ2-5, with no clear D. The CDR3 runs to 13 residues. Germline V gives CDR1 SEHNR, CDR2 FQNEAQ (reference sequence). The CDR3 region is CASRKSTQETQYF. The CDR3 coding sequence is TGTGCCAGCCGAAAATCGACCCAAGAGACCCAGTATTTC.

This clonotype has ten or more counts. This chain uses TRBV4-2 with TRBJ2-7; TRBD2 agrees at 7 bases. This CDR3 is built from 15 residues. The germline gives CDR1 LGHNA, CDR2 YNFKEQ. The ends lost 1 base at V and 7 bases at J; junction bases unmatched: 10. CDR3 residues: CASSQGGGRGYEQYF. As DNA, the CDR3 is TGTGCCAGCAGCCAAGGGGGGGGAAGAGGGTATGAGCAGTACTTC.